The sequence of this TCR beta chain was determined in a study of blood T cell repertoires in COVID-19. Profiled with immunoSEQ multiplex PCR; TCRdb holds only in-frame clones, not every one. The table lists hundreds of thousands of clones, around nine tenths of them singletons. V was pared by 2 bases and J by 2 bases, with 14 bases between. The CDR3 is 15 residues long. Germline CDR1 reads SQVTM; CDR2 reads ANQGSEA. The chain couples TRBV29-1 to TRBJ2-3, with D maybe TRBD1 (5 bases). The TCR was taken from a woman aged 40-49 years who had recovered from COVID-19. The material sequenced was PBMCs or T cells enriched from blood (not recorded which). This CDR3 is CSVERGSLVTDTQYF. Here the CDR3 DNA reads TGCAGCGTTGAAAGGGGCTCCCTTGTCACAGATACGCAGTATTTT.